This is a list of T cell receptor beta chains from one sample in a study of OX40 agonist ivuxolimab in advanced cancers. Data came from immunoSEQ multiplex PCR; TCRdb stores just in-frame clones and leaves some out. The table includes tens of thousands of clones, over 70% detected once. The source was CD4+ or CD8+ T cells sorted from blood, collected in a trial of the OX40 agonist ivuxolimab. The receptors here all came from an adult with an advanced solid tumor such as melanoma, head and neck, liver or kidney cancer. The CDR3 runs from the conserved cysteine through the conserved F or W. The D gene is left open where the match is weak. Clone size is stated in some rows and not others, as once, few, many or a class when expanded.

V gene,D gene,J gene,clone size,CDR3 length,CDR3 DNA,CDR3 protein
TRBV30,TRBD1,TRBJ2-7,NA,16,TGTGCCTGGAGTGTAGGGAGGACAGGGGATAGGTACGAGCAGTACTTC,CAWSVGRTGDRYEQYF
TRBV5-8,NA,TRBJ1-1,NA,14,TGTGCCAGCAGCCATTTAGACAGGAACACTGAAGCTTTCTTT,CASSHLDRNTEAFF
TRBV7-9,NA,TRBJ1-2,NA,14,TGTGCCAGCAGCCCGAGTGAGACTAACTATGGCTACACCTTC,CASSPSETNYGYTF
TRBV27,NA,TRBJ2-2,NA,18,TGTGCCAGCACCCTTTTATTATCCGGGGGGACACCTACCGGGGAGCTGTTTTTT,CASTLLLSGGTPTGELFF
TRBV29-1,NA,TRBJ2-5,few,13,TGCAGCGTTGAAGGCAGGTCTGGGGAGACCCAGTACTTC,CSVEGRSGETQYF
TRBV2,NA,TRBJ2-7,few,14,TGTGCCAGCAGTTCAAAGGGGACGCTCTACGAGCAGTACTTC,CASSSKGTLYEQYF
TRBV6-1,TRBD2,TRBJ2-1,NA,20,TGTGCCAGCAGTGGGAGGACTAGCGGGAGTTGGGGACTGTGGGGAAATGAGCAGTTCTTC,CASSGRTSGSWGLWGNEQFF
TRBV6-4,TRBD1,TRBJ1-1,NA,14,TGTGCCAGCAGGCAGGGGGGGACGGGGACTGAAGCTTTCTTT,CASRQGGTGTEAFF
TRBV30,NA,TRBJ2-3,NA,14,TGTGCCTGGAGTGTCTACGGCACCACAGATACGCAGTATTTT,CAWSVYGTTDTQYF
TRBV11-3,NA,TRBJ1-1,NA,14,TGTGCCAGCAACGTATCCCGCAGGAACACTGAAGCTTTCTTT,CASNVSRRNTEAFF
TRBV2,NA,TRBJ1-1,once,13,TGTGCCAGCAGTGATGCGGTGAACACTGAAGCTTTCTTT,CASSDAVNTEAFF
TRBV10-2,NA,TRBJ1-1,NA,11,TGCGCCAGCAGTGAGACCACTGAAGCTTTCTTT,CASSETTEAFF
TRBV5-1,TRBD2,TRBJ2-5,NA,16,TGCGCCAGCGGGCCGGGACTAGCTCTCTTTGGAGAGACCCAGTACTTC,CASGPGLALFGETQYF
TRBV10-3,TRBD1,TRBJ2-3,NA,13,TGTGCCATCAGTGTACAGGGGGACGATACGCAGTATTTT,CAISVQGDDTQYF
TRBV7-6,NA,TRBJ1-5,NA,13,TGTGCCAGCAGCTTAGGAGAAAATCAGCCCCAGCATTTT,CASSLGENQPQHF
TRBV5-1,NA,TRBJ2-2,once,15,TGCGCCAGCAGCCTCTGGACAGAAAACACCGGGGAGCTGTTTTTT,CASSLWTENTGELFF
TRBV2,NA,TRBJ2-7,medium-sized,13,TGTGCCAGCAGTCGGACAGAAAACTACGAGCAGTACTTC,CASSRTENYEQYF
TRBV7-9,TRBD1,TRBJ2-3,NA,14,TGTGCCAGCAGCAGACAGGGGGCCCTAGATACGCAGTATTTT,CASSRQGALDTQYF
TRBV6-1,NA,TRBJ1-3,NA,14,TGTGCCAGTACACAGGCCCTCTCTGGAAACACCATATATTTT,CASTQALSGNTIYF
TRBV23-1,NA,TRBJ2-7,few,15,TGCGCCAGCCGCCTGGGGCAGAAAGAAGGGCCCGAGCAGTACTTC,CASRLGQKEGPEQYF
TRBV7-2,TRBD2,TRBJ2-7,NA,16,TGTGCCAGCAGCTTAGTTGGTGGGACTAGCACATACGAGCAGTACTTC,CASSLVGGTSTYEQYF
TRBV7-4,NA,TRBJ1-1,NA,15,TGTGCCAGCAGCTTAAGTGGCAGAGTGAACACTGAAGCTTTCTTT,CASSLSGRVNTEAFF
TRBV30,NA,TRBJ1-1,NA,13,TGTGCCTGGACCGCCCAAGGCGACACTGAAGCTTTCTTT,CAWTAQGDTEAFF
TRBV7-9,NA,TRBJ1-2,NA,15,TGTGCCAGCAGTCCAGGGTTCGGGGGGCCCTATGGCTACACCTTC,CASSPGFGGPYGYTF
TRBV5-1,NA,TRBJ2-2,NA,15,TGCGCCAGCCTTCGTAACTCGGCGAACACCGGGGAGCTGTTTTTT,CASLRNSANTGELFF
TRBV5-1,NA,TRBJ1-1,NA,17,TGCGCCAGCAGCTTGGCACCTAGGGGTCACATGAACACTGAAGCTTTCTTT,CASSLAPRGHMNTEAFF
TRBV5-6,TRBD2,TRBJ2-1,NA,15,TGTGCCAGCAGCTTGGGGACTAGCGGGCGCAATGAGCAGTTCTTC,CASSLGTSGRNEQFF
TRBV2,NA,TRBJ1-1,NA,14,TGTGCCAGCAGTTACGGACCCGGCGACACTGAAGCTTTCTTT,CASSYGPGDTEAFF
TRBV10-3,NA,TRBJ2-3,NA,13,TGTGCCATCAGTGAACAGGGCACAGATACGCAGTATTTT,CAISEQGTDTQYF
TRBV5-1,NA,TRBJ1-1,few,14,TGCGCCAGCAGCTGGGGCGGGAGAGACACTGAAGCTTTCTTT,CASSWGGRDTEAFF
TRBV10-2,NA,TRBJ2-7,NA,13,TGCGCCAGCATTTACGGGAGAGGGTACGAGCAGTACTTC,CASIYGRGYEQYF
TRBV18,TRBD2,TRBJ2-1,once,14,TGTGCCAGCTCAAGGAGCGGGGGGGACAATGAGCAGTTCTTC,CASSRSGGDNEQFF
TRBV28,NA,TRBJ1-1,once,14,TGTGCCAGCAGTTTGGAACTTGAAGGAACTGAAGCTTTCTTT,CASSLELEGTEAFF
TRBV4-1,TRBD1,TRBJ2-2,NA,16,TGCGCCAGCAGCCAAGCGGGGACAGGGTACACCGGGGAGCTGTTTTTT,CASSQAGTGYTGELFF
TRBV15,NA,TRBJ2-7,NA,14,TGTGCCACCAGCAGGGTGACTAGTTCCCACGAGCAGTACTTC,CATSRVTSSHEQYF
TRBV5-1,TRBD2,TRBJ2-1,NA,14,TGCGCCAGCGGCCGGACTAGCGGGGGGAATGAGCAGTTCTTC,CASGRTSGGNEQFF
TRBV19,NA,TRBJ1-5,NA,18,TGTGCCAGTAGGGGGGGGAGGACTCTAGGTGTGGGCAATCAGCCCCAGCATTTT,CASRGGRTLGVGNQPQHF
TRBV6-5,NA,TRBJ1-1,NA,13,TGTGCCAGCAGTTACAGGGGACACACTGAAGCTTTCTTT,CASSYRGHTEAFF
TRBV19,TRBD2,TRBJ2-7,few,14,TGTGCCAGTAGGATACACAGCGGGAGGGACGAGCAGTACTTC,CASRIHSGRDEQYF
TRBV4-3,NA,TRBJ1-5,NA,15,TGCGCCAGCAGCGAAGAAAACCGGCGAGGACAGCCCCAGCATTTT,CASSEENRRGQPQHF
TRBV5-6,NA,TRBJ1-1,NA,14,TGTGCCAGCAGCCTGGACGGGGGTGCACGGGGAGCTTTCTTT,CASSLDGGARGAFF
TRBV6-5,NA,TRBJ1-6,NA,15,TGTGCCAGCAGTTACGGGGGGGCGCACTATTCACCCCTCCACTTT,CASSYGGAHYSPLHF
TRBV5-1,NA,TRBJ1-3,NA,14,TGCGCCAGCAGGGGGCAGAGCTCTGGAAACACCATATATTTT,CASRGQSSGNTIYF
TRBV5-1,NA,TRBJ2-6,NA,17,TGCGCCAGCAGCACGGGGGCGGGCGGTACTGGGGCCAACGTCCTGACTTTC,CASSTGAGGTGANVLTF
TRBV9,NA,TRBJ1-6,NA,14,TGTGCCAGCAGCGTAGTTGGGGGATATTCACCCCTCCACTTT,CASSVVGGYSPLHF
TRBV25-1,NA,TRBJ2-5,NA,11,TGTGCCAGCAGTACGGGAGAGACCCAGTACTTC,CASSTGETQYF
TRBV21-1,NA,TRBJ1-1,NA,18,TGTGCCAGCAGCAATTCGAGACAGGGTGCATGGAGGAACACTGAAGCTTTCTTT,CASSNSRQGAWRNTEAFF
TRBV5-1,NA,TRBJ2-5,NA,13,TGCGCCAGCAGCTTGTTGCACAGGCAGACCCAGTACTTC,CASSLLHRQTQYF
TRBV9,NA,TRBJ2-5,NA,15,TGTGCCAGCAGCGGATCTACAAGGAGGAAAGAGACCCAGTACTTC,CASSGSTRRKETQYF
TRBV27,TRBD1,TRBJ2-6,NA,19,TGTGCCAGCAGTCTTCGGACAGGGGGTACCTCGGTTATGGCCAACGTCCTGACTTTC,CASSLRTGGTSVMANVLTF
TRBV2,NA,TRBJ2-1,NA,14,TGTGCCAGCAGTAGGATGAGCTCCTACAATGAGCAGTTCTTC,CASSRMSSYNEQFF
TRBV6-6,NA,TRBJ1-2,NA,15,TGTGCCAGCAGGTTCAGAGGATTGGGGGGTGGAGGCTACACCTTC,CASRFRGLGGGGYTF
TRBV5-8,TRBD1,TRBJ2-5,NA,15,TGTGCCAGCAGAACGGACAGGGGATCCCAGGAGACCCAGTACTTC,CASRTDRGSQETQYF
TRBV9,TRBD1,TRBJ2-7,NA,19,TGTGCCAGCAGCGTAGGACGGGACAGGGGTTTTGATTCCCCCTACGAGCAGTACTTC,CASSVGRDRGFDSPYEQYF
TRBV29-1,NA,TRBJ2-1,NA,11,TGCAGCGTTGAACCAGAGAATGAGCAGTTCTTC,CSVEPENEQFF
TRBV7-9,NA,TRBJ2-1,once,13,TGTGCCAGCAGCCCCGAGGGGCTGGGTGAGCAGTTCTTC,CASSPEGLGEQFF
TRBV19,NA,TRBJ2-5,NA,15,TGTGCCAGTAGTATAGGAACAGTCTACCAAGAGACCCAGTACTTC,CASSIGTVYQETQYF
TRBV7-2,TRBD2,TRBJ2-7,NA,14,TGTGCCAGCAGCCGGGGACTAGCGCTCCACGAGCAGTACTTC,CASSRGLALHEQYF